These T cell receptor beta chains were read from a single sample in a study of PD-L1 blockade in urothelial cancer. Sequenced by immunoSEQ multiplex PCR; TCRdb stores in-frame clones only, minus some. The profile shows 25,000 to 30,000 clones, 84% of them singletons. The sequencing here drew on PBMCs, taken around atezolizumab (anti-PD-L1) treatment. The receptors here all came from a man between 65 and 80 years old with urothelial cancer. CDR3s leave out the opening cysteine and the closing phenylalanine or tryptophan.

>TRBV7-3
ASSQGQPLNYGYT
>TRBV29-1
SVESVINTEAF
>TRBV10-3
AGGPSGGTEAF
>TRBV7-2
ASSYRQGRYGYT
>TRBV11-1
ASRRDLQETQY
>TRBV7-2
ASSLVGGSWNEQF
>TRBV30
AWSYQTVPLDYGYT
>TRBV4-3
ASSARTGPNEQF
>TRBV29-1
SVEGQRGRYEQF
>TRBV19
ASSTLNRGEGYGYT
>TRBV27
ASRQRNTEAF
>TRBV6-4
ASSDSGGLDQPQH
>TRBV9
ASSVEEGAPLL
>TRBV28
ASSSTSRASRGNQPQH
>TRBV15
ATSRDPLRNTEAF
>TRBV21-1
ASSASKVEQVSSYEQY
>TRBV19
ASSAGASTEAF
>TRBV30
AWSHRYTEAF
>TRBV5-1
ASSYGQGSTEAF
>TRBV11-2
ASSRGSEPRGDTQY
>TRBV7-2
ASSSKSGADIQY
>TRBV28
ASSLGTRQGGEGRETQY
>TRBV7-8
ASSLLAIATEADTIY
>TRBV14
ASSHSVVLSGNTIY
>TRBV9
ASSAIPDTQY
>TRBV5-8
ASSGPSGGNLPTDTQY
>TRBV7-2
ASSLMGRQAKNIQY
>TRBV25-1
ASEEAHSGRPNEQF